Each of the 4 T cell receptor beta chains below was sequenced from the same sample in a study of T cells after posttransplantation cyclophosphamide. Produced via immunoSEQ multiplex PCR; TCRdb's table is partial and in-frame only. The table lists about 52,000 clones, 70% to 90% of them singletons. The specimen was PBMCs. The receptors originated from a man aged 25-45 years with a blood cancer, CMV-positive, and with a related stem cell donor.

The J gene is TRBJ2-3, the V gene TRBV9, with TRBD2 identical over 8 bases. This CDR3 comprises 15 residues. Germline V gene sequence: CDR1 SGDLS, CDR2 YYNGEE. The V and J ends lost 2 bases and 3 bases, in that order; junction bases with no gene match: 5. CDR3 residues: CASSVTRLATDTQYF. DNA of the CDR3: TGTGCCAGCAGCGTCACCAGACTAGCGACAGATACGCAGTATTTT.

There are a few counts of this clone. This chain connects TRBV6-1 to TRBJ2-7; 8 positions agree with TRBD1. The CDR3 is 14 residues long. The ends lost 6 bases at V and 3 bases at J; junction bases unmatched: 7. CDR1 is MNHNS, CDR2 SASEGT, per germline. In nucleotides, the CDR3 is TGTGCCAGCAGCCTAACGGGACAGGTCTACGAGCAGTACTTC. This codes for CASSLTGQVYEQYF.

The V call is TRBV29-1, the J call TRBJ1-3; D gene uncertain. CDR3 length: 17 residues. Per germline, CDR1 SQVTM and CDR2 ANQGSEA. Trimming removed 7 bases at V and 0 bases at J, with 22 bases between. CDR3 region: CSASGSGNFISGNTIYF. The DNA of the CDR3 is TGCAGCGCCTCGGGCAGCGGAAACTTTATCTCTGGAAACACCATATATTTT.

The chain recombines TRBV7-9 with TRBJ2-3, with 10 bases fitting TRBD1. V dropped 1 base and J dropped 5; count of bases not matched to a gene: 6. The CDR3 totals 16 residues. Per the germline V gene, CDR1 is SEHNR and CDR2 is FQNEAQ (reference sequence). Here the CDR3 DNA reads TGTGCCAGCAGCTTAGATGTGGGACAGGGGAAAGATACGCAGTATTTT. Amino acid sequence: CASSLDVGQGKDTQYF.